The 27 T cell receptor beta chains listed next were all sequenced from one sample in a study of post-analysis software for immune sequencing data. Unique molecular identifiers tagged the TCR beta cDNA libraries. TCRdb used MiXCR to reprocess the PCR reads, holding one entry per CDR3 protein. This table has around 160,000 distinct CDR3 sequences, about 36% appearing once. The sequenced sample was blood, obtained after autologous hematopoietic stem cell transplantation. These receptors all come from a girl aged 5 to 17 with multiple sclerosis.

The chain has TRBV5-1 and TRBJ2-1; D call uncertain. CDR1 and CDR2 from the germline V gene are SGHRS and YFSETQ. The CDR3 length is 12 residues. The germline V and J ends were trimmed by 4 bases and 7 bases, with 9 bases remaining between them. The CDR3 nucleotides read TGCGCCAGCAGCAATCAGAGGAATGAGCAGTTCTTC. The encoded protein is CASSNQRNEQFF.

This clonotype was observed many times. The V call is TRBV20-1, the J call TRBJ2-5, with D possibly being TRBD1 (5 bases). The CDR3 is 15 amino acids. Germline assignment: CDR1 DFQATT and CDR2 SNEGSKA (reference sequence). V shed 4 bases and J shed 3 bases, with 18 bases lying between them. For the CDR3, the DNA is TGCAGTGCTACCTCAGACAGTCACACAAAAGAGACCCAGTACTTC. Its translation is CSATSDSHTKETQYF.

This clonotype was seen more than once but under ten times. The chain combines TRBV20-1 with TRBJ1-2; D is unresolved. The CDR3 covers 11 residues. Trimming stripped 5 bases from V and 5 bases from J, with 9 bases between. Germline CDR1 DFQATT, CDR2 SNEGSKA (reference sequence). The chain's CDR3 is CSAALVYGYTF. The CDR3 DNA follows: TGCAGTGCTGCATTAGTTTATGGCTACACCTTC.

V usage is TRBV5-1 and J usage is TRBJ2-7; TRBD1 might be the D (6 bases). The CDR3 is made up of 14 amino acids. In germline, CDR1 is SGHRS, CDR2 YFSETQ. Trimming pared 0 bases from V and 3 bases from J, leaving 10 bases between. The CDR3 sequence: CASSLAGAVYEQYF. The CDR3 nucleotides are TGCGCCAGCAGCTTGGCAGGGGCCGTCTACGAGCAGTACTTC.

CDR3 bases: TGCAGTGCTAGAATACGGGACTACTACGAGCAGTACTTC. It specifies CSARIRDYYEQYF. This chain connects TRBV20-1 to TRBJ2-7; 7 bases are a match to TRBD2. From germline, CDR1 is DFQATT and CDR2 SNEGSKA (reference sequence). The CDR3 loop spans 13 amino acids. Losses at the gene ends were 2 bases for V and 3 bases for J; bases not matched to a gene: 4.

The V gene is TRBV20-1, the J gene TRBJ2-7; TRBD1 aligns across 11 bases. With V trimmed by 5 bases and J by 2 bases, 8 bases remained unmatched. Germline lookup yields CDR1 DFQATT and CDR2 SNEGSKA (reference sequence). CDR3 size: 15 residues. The CDR3: CSAGPGQGVAYEQYF. CDR3 DNA: TGCAGTGCTGGACCGGGACAGGGGGTCGCCTACGAGCAGTACTTC.

This clonotype was seen more than once but under ten times. This chain links TRBV12-3 or TRBV12-4 with TRBJ2-4; TRBD1 agrees at 11 bases. The DNA end is more similar to TRBJ2-7, so the J call may be wrong. The CDR3 contains 17 residues. CDR3 in amino acids: CASSYRAPGQGGYEQYF. The CDR3 DNA reads as TGTGCCAGCAGTTACCGTGCCCCGGGACAGGGGGGCTACGAGCAGTACTTC.

The table lists this clonotype with a few counts. The chain links TRBV6-5 to TRBJ1-2; TRBD1 is a possible D gene (5 bases). V was trimmed by 4 bases and J by 4 bases, leaving 10 bases between them. Germline V gene lookup returns CDR1 MNHEY and CDR2 SVGAGI. This CDR3 is built from 13 residues. CDR3 DNA sequence: TGTGCCAGCAGTTTATCCGACAGCTATGGCTACACCTTC. Amino acids: CASSLSDSYGYTF.

This clonotype has just one count. V usage is TRBV7-9 and J usage is TRBJ1-1; D is unclear. The CDR3 extends over 12 amino acids. CDR1 is SEHNR and CDR2 is FQNEAQ in the germline V gene (reference sequence). V lost 3 bases and J 0 bases, leaving 2 bases between the germline ends. CDR3 coding DNA: TGTGCCAGCAGCTTCCTGAACACTGAAGCTTTCTTT. Its protein product is CASSFLNTEAFF.

The J gene is TRBJ1-1, the V gene TRBV10-3; D not resolved. The CDR3 length is 13 residues. Germline lookup yields CDR1 ENHRY and CDR2 SYGVKD. V lost 3 bases and J 1 base, leaving 6 bases between the germline ends. CDR3 DNA sequence: TGTGCCATCAGTGATCGGGGGAACACTGAAGCTTTCTTT. It yields the protein CAISDRGNTEAFF.

This clonotype turned up a few times. V is TRBV7-2 and J is TRBJ2-7, with no clear D. The length of the CDR3 is 14 residues. Per the germline V gene, CDR1 is SGHTA and CDR2 is FQGNSA. V was trimmed by 3 bases and J by 1 base, leaving 10 bases between them. The CDR3 bases are TGTGCCAGCAGCTTGGGGATGTTGTCCTACGAGCAGTACTTC. Protein: CASSLGMLSYEQYF. Combining the CDR3 with reference TRBV7-2 and TRBJ2-7 gives the whole variable domain GAGVSQSPSNKVTEKGKDVELRCDPISGHTALYWYRQSLGQGLEFLIYFQGNSAPDKSGLPSDRFSAERTGGSVSTLTIQRTQQEDSAVYLCASSLGMLSYEQYFGPGTRLTVT.

V and J are TRBV7-6 and TRBJ2-3; no definite D call. Trimming left V 0 bases short and J 5 bases short, with 9 bases between. The CDR3 length is 14 residues. The V gene's germline CDR1 is SGHVS and CDR2 FNYEAQ. The CDR3 loop is CASSLATVVDTQYF. Written as DNA, the CDR3 is TGTGCCAGCAGCTTAGCCACAGTGGTAGATACGCAGTATTTT. The whole variable domain, remainder taken from reference TRBV7-6 and TRBJ2-3, is GAGVSQSPRYKVTKRGQDVALRCDPISGHVSLYWYRQALGQGPEFLTYFNYEAQQDKSGLPNDRFSAERPEGSISTLTIQRTEQRDSAMYRCASSLATVVDTQYFGPGTRLTVL.

V gene TRBV7-2 combines with J gene TRBJ2-1; D might be TRBD2 (6 bases). CDR3 length: 16 residues. V lost 2 bases and J 5 bases, leaving 16 bases between the germline ends. Germline-derived CDR1 and CDR2 are SGHTA and FQGNSA. In DNA form, the CDR3 reads TGTGCCAGCAGCTTACGGCTAGCGCGAGTAGACAATGAGCAGTTCTTC. Translation gives CASSLRLARVDNEQFF.

The CDR3: CASSPRGMQATQYF. CDR3 DNA: TGTGCCAGCAGCCCCCGGGGGATGCAGGCGACCCAGTACTTC. This sequence joins TRBV13 and TRBJ2-5, with D possibly matching TRBD2 (6 bases). This CDR3 has 14 amino acids. V dropped 5 bases and J dropped 7 bases, with 17 bases sitting between them. Germline-derived CDR1 and CDR2 are PRHDT and FYEKMQ (reference sequence).

This sequence joins TRBV7-2 and TRBJ2-1; D possibly corresponds to TRBD2 (5 bases). The V end lost 9 bases, the J end lost 10 bases, and 16 bases lay between the germline ends. The CDR3 spans 12 residues. Germline V gene lookup returns CDR1 SGHTA and CDR2 FQGNSA. The CDR3 sequence is CASSILVGEQFF. The CDR3 DNA is TGTGCCAGTTCGATACTAGTCGGGGAGCAGTTCTTC.

This clonotype has just a few counts. The chain joins TRBV5-1 to TRBJ2-7; no reliable D call. Trimming took off 1 base at V and 0 bases at J, with 5 bases between the two ends. The germline V gene encodes CDR1 SGHRS and CDR2 YFSETQ. CDR3 size: 13 residues. The CDR3 region has the DNA TGCGCCAGCAGCTTGCGGAGCTCCTACGAGCAGTACTTC. It codes for CASSLRSSYEQYF. The variable domain in full, completed from reference TRBV5-1 and TRBJ2-7, reads KAGVTQTPRYLIKTRGQQVTLSCSPISGHRSVSWYQQTPGQGLQFLFEYFSETQRNKGNFPGRFSGRQFSNSRSEMNVSTLELGDSALYLCASSLRSSYEQYFGPGTRLTVT.

The chain recombines TRBV28 with TRBJ2-5; 8 positions agree with TRBD2. V shed 5 bases and J 11 bases; nucleotides not matched to a gene: 7. Germline V lookup: CDR1 MDHEN, CDR2 SYDVKM. This CDR3 contains 12 residues. The CDR3 bases are TGTGCCAGCAGTCATGCGGGGGGAGAGCAGTACTTC. Translating gives CASSHAGGEQYF.

This clonotype was detected a few times. In nucleotides, the CDR3 is TGTGCCACCAGTGATGCCTTGAACACTGAAGCTTTCTTT. Its protein is CATSDALNTEAFF. The V and J genes are TRBV24-1 and TRBJ1-1, with D unresolved. The germline V gene has CDR1 KGHDR and CDR2 SFDVKD. Trimming pared 3 bases from V and 0 bases from J, leaving 4 bases between. The CDR3 is 13 residues long.

In its sample, this clonotype was seen once. The J gene is TRBJ1-1, the V gene TRBV14, with 10 nucleotides matching TRBD1. Germline-derived CDR1 and CDR2 are SGHDN and FVKESK. V trimming: 4 bases; J trimming: 8 bases; junction bases outside the gene matches: 16. The CDR3 is 17 amino acids. CDR3 coding DNA: TGTGCCAGCAGCCCACCCCCGGACAGGGGGATTTTCACCGAAGCTTTCTTT. It specifies CASSPPPDRGIFTEAFF.

The rearrangement links TRBV5-6 to TRBJ2-1, with a weak D call TRBD2 (5 bases). Between the trimmed V and J ends, which lost 1 base and 7 bases, there was a span of 21 bases. CDR1 and CDR2 from the germline V gene are SGHDT and YYEEEE. This CDR3 is 17 amino acids long. The CDR3 here is CASSLWASGRGRNEQFF. As DNA, the CDR3 is TGTGCCAGCAGCTTGTGGGCCTCGGGGAGAGGTCGGAATGAGCAGTTCTTC.

This chain joins TRBV7-9 and TRBJ2-5, with 12 bases identical to TRBD2. Germline CDR1 reads SEHNR; CDR2 reads FQNEAQ (reference sequence). Unmatched junction bases numbered 5, after V lost 5 bases and J lost 4 bases. The CDR3 is 15 residues long. The CDR3 is CASSAPGLAGETQYF. The DNA of the CDR3 is TGTGCCAGCAGCGCCCCGGGACTAGCGGGAGAGACCCAGTACTTC.

This clonotype came up a few times. The chain uses TRBV27 and TRBJ1-6, with D uncertain. This CDR3 is 13 amino acids long. Trimming left V 6 bases short and J 6 bases short, with 9 bases between. From germline, CDR1 is MNHEY and CDR2 SMNVEV (reference sequence). The chain's CDR3 is CASRIGPNSPLHF. The CDR3 DNA reads as TGTGCCAGCAGGATCGGACCTAATTCACCCCTCCACTTT.

This CDR3 is CASLARGEQFF. The CDR3 DNA is TGTGCCAGCCTTGCTCGGGGTGAGCAGTTCTTC. J is TRBJ2-1 and V is TRBV6-1, with D possibly matching TRBD2 (5 bases). V was clipped by 8 bases and J by 9 bases, with 11 bases between them. The CDR3 is 11 residues long. Per the germline V gene, CDR1 is MNHNS and CDR2 is SASEGT.

This clonotype was seen repeatedly, ten times or more. The gene calls are TRBV12-3 or TRBV12-4 and TRBJ2-5; 9 bases match TRBD2. V gave up 6 bases and J gave up 4 bases; unmatched junction bases: 9. The CDR3 extends over 15 amino acids. The CDR3 spells CASSSFGGRGETQYF. In DNA form, the CDR3 reads TGTGCCAGCAGCTCTTTCGGCGGGAGGGGAGAGACCCAGTACTTC.

The CDR3 sequence is CSARIPVIVTDTDTQYF. CDR3 bases: TGCAGTGCTAGGATTCCCGTCATCGTCACGGACACAGATACGCAGTATTTT. The chain couples TRBV20-1 to TRBJ2-3; no firm D call. Trimming took 3 bases from V and 2 from J, leaving 21 bases between them. CDR3 size: 17 residues. CDR1 DFQATT and CDR2 SNEGSKA come from the germline V gene (reference sequence).

CDR3 residues: CSADSRDSSYEQYF. CDR3 nucleotides: TGCAGTGCTGACAGCCGGGACTCCTCCTACGAGCAGTACTTC. This chain links TRBV20-1 with TRBJ2-7, with D possibly TRBD2 on 6 matching bases. Germline V CDR1 and CDR2: DFQATT, SNEGSKA (reference sequence). V lost 5 bases and J lost 0, with 14 bases in between. This CDR3 comprises 14 residues.

This clonotype was recorded only once. The junction and the germline gene differ at one end; a read error may be behind it. The rearrangement joins TRBV9 to TRBJ2-1, with D tentatively TRBD1 (6 bases). The CDR3 sequence is 15 residues long. Germline CDR1 is SGDLS and CDR2 is YYNGEE. CDR3 sequence reads: CASSEGTLSYNVQFF. Here the CDR3 DNA reads TGTGCCAGCAGCGAGGGGACACTCTCCTACAATGTGCAGTTCTTC. The whole variable domain, filled in from reference TRBV9 and TRBJ2-1, reads DSGVTQTPKHLITATGQRVTLRCSPRSGDLSVYWYQQSLDQGLQFLIQYYNGEERAKGNILERFSAQQFPDLHSELNLSSLELGDSALYFCASSEGTLSYNVQFFGPGTRLTVL.